This T cell receptor (beta chain) was sequenced in a study of blood T cell repertoires in COVID-19. Across the whole study: The origin of the acute and convalescent COVID-19 samples was the United States, Italy and Spain. PBMCs, B-cell-depleted T cells, or T cells provided the cDNA or gDNA that made up the material.

Clinical history reported by participants formed the basis on which cohorts were assigned. Recovered status in Cohort 3 required two negative PCRs, clearance, or symptom resolution. Assay: immunoSEQ multiplex PCR; the TCRdb copy retains only in-frame clones and omits some. In the table there are fewer than 350,000 clones, roughly nine tenths of which are singletons. With 2 bases removed from V and 0 bases from J, the gap between germline ends came to 5 bases. This CDR3 region has 14 residues. CDR1 is SGHTA and CDR2 is FQGNSA in the germline V gene. The sample consisted of PBMCs or T cells enriched from blood (not recorded which). The receptor's source is a middle-aged woman who had recovered from COVID-19. The chain uses TRBV7-2 and TRBJ1-3; the D is unclear. CDR3: CASSLSYSGNTIYF. CDR3 DNA: TGTGCCAGCAGCTTATCCTACTCTGGAAACACCATATATTTT.